This T cell receptor (beta chain) was profiled in a study of CXCR3-negative and CXCR3-positive naive CD8 T cells (dated 2019 in TCRdb). The study in broad terms: Around 140 million TRB reads were obtained in total, roughly 1.5 +/- 0.3 million reads per library. Data from fewer than 12 donors, pooled across two independent experiments, went into the diversity and physicochemical repertoire analyses. Naive subsets from five or six donors and memory cells from 3 donors were included in the TRBV-TRBJ cluster analysis. The paper's findings and limits, for the study overall: Repertoire diversity was comparably high in both naive subsets but much lower in memory CD8+ T cells. TRBV-TRBJ usage was similar between naive CXCR3-negative and CXCR3-positive cells from the same donor, while memory cells showed distinct patterns. Surface CD5, linked to self-reactivity in mice, was comparable between naive subsets; TCR interaction strength was therefore also inferred from TRB CDR3 physicochemical properties. Compared with CXCR3-negative naive cells, CXCR3-positive naive cells had TRB CDR3s with higher hydrophobicity (lower Kidera factor 4), lower energy, and higher strength and volume indices. CXCR3 expression partially decreased after cryopreservation, so most assays used freshly isolated PBMCs.

For every CD8+ T cell subset, 300,000 cells were flow-sorted straight into RLT lysis buffer, and each subset was sorted in triplicate. To keep memory contaminants out, a stringent definition of naive CD8+ T cells was applied: CD45RO-CCR7+CD27+CD95-. Peripheral blood mononuclear cells were isolated from buffy coats by standard density gradient centrifugation. A FACSAria III was used to flow-sort naive CD8+ T cells into CXCR3-negative and CXCR3-positive populations. An RNeasy Mini Kit was used to extract total RNA from the sorted cells. As encoded in the germline V gene, CDR1 is MDHEN while CDR2 is SYDVKM. Reading from cysteine to phenylalanine, the CDR3 counts 13 amino acids. The DNA sequence is not available. Turning to this clonotype: Its antigen target is currently unknown.

TCRdb names NextSeq 550 as the instrument used. The Human TCR Profiling Kit (MiLaboratory) was used to make UMI-labeled 5' RACE TRB cDNA libraries. The full amount of extracted RNA was used for cDNA synthesis, and the full amount of resulting cDNA was used for PCR amplification. Libraries were prepared in parallel with an identical number of PCR cycles. The authors processed their data as follows. With a requirement of at least two reads per UMI, MIGEC and MiXCR extracted about 50,000 +/- 10,000 unique UMI-labeled TRB cDNA molecules per library. On average, each library contained about 40,000 +/- 10,000 functional in-frame TRB CDR3 nucleotide clonotypes without stop codons. After downsampling to 5000 UMI-labeled TRB molecules per sample, diversity metrics, including normalized Shannon-Wiener and Chao1, were computed in VDJtools. VDJtools computed clonotype-size-weighted physicochemical properties of the central five CDR3 residues: interaction energy, strength, volume and Kidera factor 4. TCRdb reanalyzed the reads, keeping one entry per CDR3 protein sequence and omitting DNA. The V and J calls follow TCRdb's processing rather than the paper's. In this sample's table one finds 100,000 to 150,000 distinct CDR3 sequences. Roughly 0.29% of the sample belongs to the ten largest clones.

The source of this sequence is a human donor in good health. Some clones in this sample may be carry-over from other donors' samples. The source material was naive CXCR3- CD8+ T cells from blood. Per the publication, the cell subset or site label means: CD45RO-CCR7+CD27+CD95- naive CD8+ T cells lacking CXCR3 (TNR3-). The rearranged chain carries TRBV28 and TRBJ2-2; TCRdb's D call, TRBD1, is unchecked because there is no DNA. The CDR3 protein: CASKWGGTGELFF.